Following are 18 T cell receptor beta chains from one sample sequenced in a study of T cell changes during pregnancy in multiple sclerosis. Some clones are missing from TCRdb's copy, which holds only in-frame ones; the method was immunoSEQ multiplex PCR. The sample comprises about 70,000 clones, roughly 94% of which are singletons, and approximately 0.63% rests with the top ten. The sample was peripheral blood, taken in the third trimester of pregnancy. These receptor sequences come from a female donor with multiple sclerosis, enrolled in a pregnancy study.

V and J are TRBV13 and TRBJ1-6, with 10 bases that match TRBD1. CDR1 and CDR2 from the germline V gene are PRHDT and FYEKMQ (reference sequence). The CDR3 has 15 residues. Trimming removed 3 bases from V and 9 bases from J; junction bases left unmatched: 5. Written as DNA, the CDR3 is TGTGCCAGCAGCTTGGGACAGGGGAGGGGTTCACCCCTCCACTTT. Amino acids: CASSLGQGRGSPLHF.

The chain has TRBV6-5 and TRBJ2-5, with 10 bases that match TRBD1. V shed 2 bases, J shed 5 bases, and the junction held 5 bases outside the gene matches. Germline assignment: CDR1 MNHEY and CDR2 SVGAGI. This CDR3 comprises 15 residues. CDR3 region: CASSYGTGARETQYF. For the CDR3, the DNA is TGTGCCAGCAGTTACGGGACAGGGGCTCGGGAGACCCAGTACTTC.

CDR3 region: CASSRRGLAGDEQFF. The CDR3 nucleotides are TGTGCCAGCAGCCGAAGAGGACTAGCGGGAGATGAGCAGTTCTTC. The chain uses TRBV7-9 and TRBJ2-1; TRBD2 matches at 13 bases. The CDR3 is 15 amino acids. V shed 5 bases and J 8 bases; nucleotides not matched to a gene: 6. Germline V lookup: CDR1 SEHNR, CDR2 FQNEAQ (reference sequence).

The V and J genes are TRBV1 and TRBJ2-1; the table names TRBD2, a call not compared with the DNA. TRBV1 is designated a pseudogene. The CDR3 is 17 amino acids. CDR3 nucleotides: TGCACCAGCAGCCGCGGGTGGGGTAGCGGGGGGCCAAATGAGCAGTTCTTC. It translates to CTSSRGWGSGGPNEQFF.

This clone was picked up one time. The V and J genes are TRBV5-4 and TRBJ1-1; D perhaps matches TRBD1 (6 bases). The ends were cut back, 2 bases at V and 5 bases at J, with 13 bases in the middle. Germline V gives CDR1 SGHNT, CDR2 YYREEE (reference sequence). The CDR3 spans 14 residues. CDR3 loop: CASSFVTGSTEAFF. CDR3 bases: TGTGCCAGCAGCTTTGTGACAGGCTCGACTGAAGCTTTCTTT.

This clone was counted a few times. The chain joins TRBV7-7 to TRBJ2-7; possible D gene TRBD2, 6 bases. V was cut by 5 bases and J by 1 base, with 9 bases left in between. CDR1 is SSHAT, CDR2 FNYEAQ, per germline (reference sequence). The length of the CDR3 is 13 residues. CDR3 amino acids: CASSHGTSYEQYF. As DNA, the CDR3 is TGTGCCAGCAGCCACGGGACTTCCTACGAGCAGTACTTC. Looking up the rest from reference TRBV7-7 and TRBJ2-7 gives the full variable domain: GAGVSQSPRYKVTKRGQDVTLRCDPISSHATLYWYQQALGQGPEFLTYFNYEAQPDKSGLPSDRFSAERPEGSISTLTIQRTEQRDSAMYRCASSHGTSYEQYFGPGTRLTVT.

The V gene is TRBV9, the J gene TRBJ2-5; 9 bases are a match to TRBD1. Germline values: CDR1 SGDLS, CDR2 YYNGEE. CDR3 size: 16 residues. V shed 0 bases, J shed 2 bases, and the junction held 5 bases outside the gene matches. The CDR3 DNA is TGTGCCAGCAGCGTAGGCGACAGGGGGAGTCAAGAGACCCAGTACTTC. Protein sequence: CASSVGDRGSQETQYF.

The count of this clone is one. The gene calls are TRBV4-2 and TRBJ2-7, with TRBD2 identical over 7 bases. This CDR3 comprises 14 residues. Germline V lookup: CDR1 LGHNA, CDR2 YNFKEQ. J gave up 4 bases and V 4 bases, and 7 bases lay outside the gene matches. Here the CDR3 DNA reads TGTGCCAGCAGCCCAGACACGGGAGGATACGAGCAGTACTTC. It encodes CASSPDTGGYEQYF.

The chain employs TRBV6-6 and TRBJ2-2; TRBD2 is a possible D gene (5 bases). V shed 8 bases and J shed 7 bases, with 8 bases lying between them. The CDR3 covers 11 residues. Germline CDR1 MNHNY, CDR2 SVGAGI (reference sequence). The CDR3 region is CASLGGGELFF. CDR3 nucleotides: TGTGCCAGCTTAGGAGGCGGGGAGCTGTTTTTT.

V and J are TRBV7-2 and TRBJ1-2, with 7 bases lining up with TRBD1. The CDR3 is made up of 14 amino acids. Germline CDR1 and CDR2: SGHTA and FQGNSA. Unmatched junction bases numbered 3, after V lost 1 base and J lost 4 bases. CDR3 nucleotides: TGTGCCAGCAGCTTAGACCAGGGGGTCTATGGCTACACCTTC. Residues: CASSLDQGVYGYTF. The whole variable domain, filled in from reference TRBV7-2 and TRBJ1-2, reads GAGVSQSPSNKVTEKGKDVELRCDPISGHTALYWYRQSLGQGLEFLIYFQGNSAPDKSGLPSDRFSAERTGGSVSTLTIQRTQQEDSAVYLCASSLDQGVYGYTFGSGTRLTVV.

The chain joins TRBV9 to TRBJ2-2, with 7 bases that match TRBD2. With 3 bases clipped from V and 4 bases from J, the junction kept 9 bases outside the gene matches. CDR3 size: 16 residues. Germline V gene data show CDR1 as SGDLS and CDR2 as YYNGEE. The CDR3 reads CASSGAGTTITGELFF. CDR3 in DNA: TGTGCCAGCAGCGGAGCCGGGACTACGATCACCGGGGAGCTGTTTTTT.

This rearrangement joins TRBV11-1 to TRBJ1-2, with D possibly being TRBD1 (5 bases). The CDR3 is 15 residues long. V was pared by 1 base and J by 3 bases, with 12 bases between. Germline assignment: CDR1 SGHAT and CDR2 FQDESV (reference sequence). The chain's CDR3 is CASSLVARVDYGYTF. The CDR3 DNA reads as TGTGCCAGCAGCTTAGTGGCCAGGGTGGACTATGGCTACACCTTC.

V is TRBV4-3 and J is TRBJ1-2; D gene ambiguous. Germline-derived CDR1 and CDR2 are LGHNA and YSLEER. V was shortened by 0 bases and J by 12 bases, with 14 bases between the two germline ends. The CDR3 has 13 amino acids. As DNA, the CDR3 is TGCGCCAGCAGCCAAGATCGTAAGGAGGTCCACACCTTC. Residues: CASSQDRKEVHTF.

This clone was found once. The V and J genes are TRBV19 and TRBJ2-4; a possible D gene is TRBD1 (5 bases). The CDR3 has 15 residues. Germline lookup yields CDR1 LNHDA and CDR2 SQIVND (reference sequence). Trimming pared 1 base from V and 4 bases from J, leaving 11 bases between. CDR3 sequence reads: CASSIVGQVKNIQYF. The CDR3 nucleotides read TGTGCCAGTAGTATAGTGGGGCAGGTAAAAAACATTCAGTACTTC.

The gene calls are TRBV5-5 and TRBJ1-5; D is unclear. V dropped 2 bases and J dropped 6 bases, with 15 bases sitting between them. The CDR3 loop spans 15 amino acids. CDR1 and CDR2 (germline): SGHKS, YYEKEE (reference sequence). The CDR3 DNA reads as TGTGCCAGCAGCTTCTACTCAGGAAGCGGTCAGCCCCAGCATTTT. It yields the protein CASSFYSGSGQPQHF.

This clone showed up just once. V usage is TRBV4-1 and J usage is TRBJ2-7; D is possibly TRBD2 (6 bases). The V gene's germline CDR1 is MGHRA and CDR2 YSYEKL. This CDR3 is 15 amino acids long. Trimming took off 0 bases at V and 1 base at J, with 10 bases between the two ends. As DNA, the CDR3 is TGCGCCAGCAGCCAAGACTCTAGCGAATCCTACGAGCAGTACTTC. As protein: CASSQDSSESYEQYF.

The CDR3, as DNA: TGTGCCAGCAGAATAGGGGTACAGCTCACTGAAGCTTTCTTT. It specifies CASRIGVQLTEAFF. V is TRBV6-1 and J is TRBJ1-1; tentatively, D is TRBD1 (5 bases). The germline CDR1 and CDR2 sequences are MNHNS and SASEGT. The CDR3 has 14 amino acids. Trimming cost V 6 bases and J 4 bases, with 15 bases left between them.

The chain has TRBV19 and TRBJ2-7; 8 nucleotides align to TRBD2. The CDR3 consists of 16 residues. Germline V gene sequence: CDR1 LNHDA, CDR2 SQIVND (reference sequence). V lost 5 bases to trimming and J lost 7 bases; unmatched junction nucleotides: 16. CDR3 DNA: TGTGCCAGTAGTCCCCTGGGGGGACTAGGGGTTCGGGAGCAGTACTTC. Translating gives CASSPLGGLGVREQYF.